A single sample is the source of the 21 T cell receptor beta chains below, sequenced in a study of cytomegalovirus exposure and HLA in healthy donors. Data came from immunoSEQ multiplex PCR; TCRdb stores just in-frame clones and leaves some out. This repertoire shows 200,000 or so clones, 75% to 90% found once; its top ten account for around 6.7%. Sequencing input: PBMCs. The origin of the receptors is a man aged 18 to 29 in good health and CMV-seropositive.

The rearrangement uses TRBV19 and TRBJ2-7; 14 bases fit TRBD2. Germline V lookup: CDR1 LNHDA, CDR2 SQIVND (reference sequence). The V gene end was trimmed by 1 base and the J gene end by 3 bases; junction bases not matched to a gene: 2. The CDR3 spans 16 residues. The CDR3 region has the DNA TGTGCCAGTAGTATAGGGGGACTAGCGGGAGTCTACGAGCAGTACTTC. It codes for CASSIGGLAGVYEQYF. The entire variable domain, with the rest obtained from reference TRBV19 and TRBJ2-7, is as follows: DGGITQSPKYLFRKEGQNVTLSCEQNLNHDAMYWYRQDPGQGLRLIYYSQIVNDFQKGDIAEGYSVSREKKESFPLTVTSAQKNPTAFYLCASSIGGLAGVYEQYFGPGTRLTVT.

A single count supports this clone. The CDR3 protein is CASSYRQGAEKLFF. The CDR3 region has the DNA TGTGCCAGCAGCTACCGACAGGGGGCTGAAAAACTGTTTTTT. The chain has TRBV7-2 and TRBJ1-4, with 10 bases matching TRBD1. The CDR3 loop spans 14 amino acids. After removal of 4 bases from V and 7 bases from J, the junction contained 3 bases not matched to a gene. CDR1 and CDR2 (germline): SGHTA, FQGNSA.

This chain uses TRBV19 with TRBJ1-2; maybe TRBD1 (5 bases). The CDR3 has 15 residues. V was clipped by 7 bases and J by 0 bases, with 15 bases between them. In germline, CDR1 is LNHDA, CDR2 SQIVND (reference sequence). The CDR3 is CASTGGGASNYGYTF. Written as DNA, the CDR3 is TGTGCCAGTACCGGGGGAGGGGCGTCTAACTATGGCTACACCTTC. Filled out from reference TRBV19 and TRBJ1-2, the complete variable domain reads DGGITQSPKYLFRKEGQNVTLSCEQNLNHDAMYWYRQDPGQGLRLIYYSQIVNDFQKGDIAEGYSVSREKKESFPLTVTSAQKNPTAFYLCASTGGGASNYGYTFGSGTRLTVV.

This clone was observed a single time. The chain couples TRBV27 to TRBJ2-7; TRBD2 agrees at 8 bases. V gave up 3 bases and J gave up 2 bases; unmatched junction bases: 3. Germline lookup yields CDR1 MNHEY and CDR2 SMNVEV (reference sequence). CDR3 length: 14 amino acids. The CDR3 nucleotides are TGTGCCAGCAGTTTGCGGGGGGAGACCTACGAGCAGTACTTC. It yields the protein CASSLRGETYEQYF.

This chain joins TRBV2 and TRBJ1-2; no firm D call. CDR3 length: 11 amino acids. The germline V gene has CDR1 SNHLY and CDR2 FYNNEI. V was trimmed by 7 bases and J by 5 bases, leaving 8 bases between them. The CDR3 sequence: CASMAGYGYTF. The CDR3 bases are TGTGCCAGCATGGCGGGGTATGGCTACACCTTC.

This chain joins TRBV4-2 and TRBJ2-1; 9 bases map to TRBD2. The CDR3 sequence is 16 residues long. The germline V gene has CDR1 LGHNA and CDR2 YNFKEQ. V was pared by 1 base and J by 6 bases, with 7 bases of the junction left unmatched. The CDR3 DNA reads TGTGCCAGCAGCCAAGTTAGGCTAGCGGGGAGCAATGAGCAGTTCTTC. Encoded protein: CASSQVRLAGSNEQFF.

This clone has only a few counts. The chain uses TRBV19 and TRBJ2-7; 12 nucleotides line up with TRBD2. The V segment lost 7 bases and the J segment 2 bases; nucleotides outside the gene matches: 9. Germline lookup yields CDR1 LNHDA and CDR2 SQIVND (reference sequence). The CDR3 runs 16 residues. As DNA, the CDR3 is TGTGCCAGTAATCGTGACGGACTAGCGGGGACCTACGAGCAGTACTTC. Protein sequence: CASNRDGLAGTYEQYF. The full variable domain, in which reference TRBV19 and TRBJ2-7 provide the parts outside the CDR3, is DGGITQSPKYLFRKEGQNVTLSCEQNLNHDAMYWYRQDPGQGLRLIYYSQIVNDFQKGDIAEGYSVSREKKESFPLTVTSAQKNPTAFYLCASNRDGLAGTYEQYFGPGTRLTVT.

The chain combines TRBV28 with TRBJ1-1; D gene ambiguous. This CDR3 is built from 13 residues. The V gene's germline CDR1 is MDHEN and CDR2 SYDVKM. Trimming removed 1 base from V and 7 bases from J, with 10 bases in between. The CDR3 DNA follows: TGTGCCAGCAGTTTATCTAGGGAGATTGAAGCTTTCTTT. Protein: CASSLSREIEAFF.

This clone was counted many times. The CDR3 DNA follows: TGTGCCAGCAGCTTGGGACAGGAGTACGAGCAGTACTTC. Translated, it gives CASSLGQEYEQYF. The genes are TRBV11-1 and TRBJ2-7; 8 bases map to TRBD1. The CDR3 has 13 amino acids. V dropped 3 bases and J dropped 4; count of bases not matched to a gene: 2. Germline V gene data show CDR1 as SGHAT and CDR2 as FQDESV (reference sequence).

This sequence joins TRBV6-8 and TRBJ2-7, with 9 bases lining up with TRBD2. Losses at the gene ends were 7 bases for V and 3 bases for J; bases not matched to a gene: 13. The CDR3 spans 16 residues. Per germline, CDR1 MNHGY and CDR2 SAAAGT. CDR3: CASTTWGGRDLYEQYF. For the CDR3, the DNA is TGTGCCAGCACAACATGGGGCGGGAGGGACCTCTACGAGCAGTACTTC.

A note on this clone: At one end, the junction sequence differs from germline, possibly due to a read error. The J gene is TRBJ1-2, the V gene TRBV5-8, with D unclear. Germline V gene data show CDR1 as SGHTS and CDR2 as YDEGEE. The CDR3 covers 12 residues. The CDR3 sequence is CASSLPEENADF. CDR3 nucleotides: TGTGCCAGCAGCTTGCCGGAGGAAAACGCGGACTTC.

This clone has a single count. This chain links TRBV7-9 with TRBJ2-1, with 12 bases matching TRBD2. The CDR3 contains 16 residues. Per germline, CDR1 SEHNR and CDR2 FQNEAQ (reference sequence). Unmatched junction bases numbered 4, after V lost 5 bases and J lost 2 bases. The CDR3 loop is CASSLRLAGAYNEQFF. The CDR3 DNA follows: TGTGCCAGCAGCCTCCGACTAGCGGGAGCCTACAATGAGCAGTTCTTC. The full variable domain, its missing parts supplied by reference TRBV7-9 and TRBJ2-1, is DTGVSQNPRHKITKRGQNVTFRCDPISEHNRLYWYRQTLGQGPEFLTYFQNEAQLEKSRLLSDRFSAERPKGSFSTLEIQRTEQGDSAMYLCASSLRLAGAYNEQFFGPGTRLTVL.

V gene TRBV19 combines with J gene TRBJ1-4; no clear D. CDR1 and CDR2 (germline): LNHDA, SQIVND (reference sequence). The CDR3 has 12 amino acids. Trimming took off 4 bases at V and 8 bases at J, with 8 bases between the two ends. CDR3 sequence (DNA): TGTGCCAGTAGTAGCGAAGCCGAAAAACTGTTTTTT. Its protein product is CASSSEAEKLFF.

V usage is TRBV6-5 and J usage is TRBJ2-7; TRBD2 is a possible D gene (5 bases). V dropped 3 bases and J dropped 6 bases, with 6 bases sitting between them. Germline values: CDR1 MNHEY, CDR2 SVGAGI. This CDR3 region has 11 residues. The CDR3 spells CASSYGGEQYF. CDR3 DNA sequence: TGTGCCAGCAGTTATGGAGGCGAGCAGTACTTC.

V is TRBV7-3 and J is TRBJ2-7; D might be TRBD2 (6 bases). Germline CDR1 reads SGHTA; CDR2 reads FQGTGA. The V end was cut by 0 bases, the J end by 5 bases, with 14 bases between. The CDR3 covers 15 residues. In DNA, the CDR3 is TGTGCCAGCAGCTTAACGGCGGGGATTGTAGACGAGCAGTACTTC. This gives the protein CASSLTAGIVDEQYF.

This clone showed up just once. This rearrangement joins TRBV30 to TRBJ1-4; D gene unclear. There are 12 residues in the CDR3. Germline V gives CDR1 GTSNPN, CDR2 SVGIG (reference sequence). V lost 1 base to trimming and J lost 7 bases, with 7 bases between them. CDR3 residues: CAWSAFPEKLFF. The CDR3 DNA sequence: TGTGCCTGGAGTGCTTTCCCTGAAAAACTGTTTTTT.

The rearrangement joins TRBV27 to TRBJ1-3; no clear D. CDR1 MNHEY and CDR2 SMNVEV come from the germline V gene (reference sequence). The CDR3 loop spans 15 amino acids. V was cut by 2 bases and J by 0 bases, with 8 bases left in between. CDR3 protein: CASSLNSPSGNTIYF. DNA of the CDR3: TGTGCCAGCAGTTTAAACTCCCCCTCTGGAAACACCATATATTTT.

The chain combines TRBV6-4 with TRBJ1-5, with unresolved D. Trimming removed 0 bases at V and 6 bases at J, with 6 bases between. Germline V gene sequence: CDR1 MRHNA, CDR2 SNTAGT. The CDR3 has 13 residues. The DNA of the CDR3 is TGTGCCAGCAGTGACTCAGCGGGTCAGCCCCAGCATTTT. Translating gives CASSDSAGQPQHF.

The V gene is TRBV7-8, the J gene TRBJ2-2; D gene ambiguous. This CDR3 contains 13 residues. Deletions cut 5 bases from V and 4 bases from J, with 8 bases between. CDR1 is SGHVS, CDR2 FQNEAQ, per germline. The CDR3 here is CASSPSGTGELFF. The CDR3 bases are TGTGCCAGCAGCCCGTCCGGCACCGGGGAGCTGTTTTTT.

The chain employs TRBV11-2 and TRBJ2-7, with 7 positions matching TRBD2. V was clipped by 2 bases and J by 4 bases; unmatched bases: 8. CDR3 length: 15 residues. The germline CDR1 and CDR2 sequences are SGHAT and FQNNGV. This CDR3 is CASSLFGGSGYEQYF. For the CDR3, the DNA is TGTGCCAGCAGCTTATTCGGCGGGAGTGGGTACGAGCAGTACTTC.

The J gene is TRBJ2-1, the V gene TRBV6-4; possible D gene TRBD2, 5 bases. CDR3 size: 15 residues. The V gene lost 2 bases and the J gene lost 0 bases, with 8 bases spanning the gap. Germline V lookup: CDR1 MRHNA, CDR2 SNTAGT. The CDR3 DNA reads as TGTGCCAGCAGTGACCAAGCGGACTCCTACAATGAGCAGTTCTTC. This codes for CASSDQADSYNEQFF.